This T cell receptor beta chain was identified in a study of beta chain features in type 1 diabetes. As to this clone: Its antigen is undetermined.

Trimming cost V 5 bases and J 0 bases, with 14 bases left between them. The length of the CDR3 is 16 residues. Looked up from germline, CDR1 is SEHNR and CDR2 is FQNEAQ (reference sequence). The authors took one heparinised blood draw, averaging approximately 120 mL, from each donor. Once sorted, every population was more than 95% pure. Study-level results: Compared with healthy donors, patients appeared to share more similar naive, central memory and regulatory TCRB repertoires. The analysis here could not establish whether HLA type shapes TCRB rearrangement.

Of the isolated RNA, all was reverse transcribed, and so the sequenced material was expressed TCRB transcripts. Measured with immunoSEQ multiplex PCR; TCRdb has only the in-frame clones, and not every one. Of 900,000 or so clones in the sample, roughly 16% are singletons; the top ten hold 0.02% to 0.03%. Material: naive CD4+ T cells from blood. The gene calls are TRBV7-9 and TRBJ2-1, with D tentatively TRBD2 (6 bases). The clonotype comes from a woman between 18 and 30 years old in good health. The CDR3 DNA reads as TGTGCCAGCAGCACCATAGCGGACCTCTCCTACAATGAGCAGTTCTTC. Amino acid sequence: CASSTIADLSYNEQFF. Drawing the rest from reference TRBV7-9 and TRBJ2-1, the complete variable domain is DTGVSQNPRHKITKRGQNVTFRCDPISEHNRLYWYRQTLGQGPEFLTYFQNEAQLEKSRLLSDRFSAERPKGSFSTLEIQRTEQGDSAMYLCASSTIADLSYNEQFFGPGTRLTVL.